This T cell receptor (beta chain) was recovered during a study of vaccination effects on CD4 cells after COVID-19. Study-level background: Either the BNT162b2 or mRNA-1273 vaccine was given to participants in two doses.

Findings and caveats of the study: Late post-vaccination samples showed marked contraction of infection- and vaccine-induced clones.

TCRdb keeps only in-frame clones here, not all; method: immunoSEQ multiplex PCR. The sample yields about 38,000 clones, about 80% seen once. Germline-derived CDR1 and CDR2 are KGHDR and SFDVKD. CDR3 length equals 14 residues. Trimming took 5 bases from V and 6 from J, leaving 12 bases between them. Of note for this clone: What it binds is unknown.

Scientists isolated CD4+ T cells after an approximately ten-day culture period ended. Sequences were derived from CD4+ T cells from PBMCs cultured without peptide, sampled before COVID-19 vaccination. The clonotype was recovered from a human donor who received a COVID-19 vaccine. This chain joins TRBV24-1 and TRBJ2-2, with D perhaps TRBD2 (5 bases). The CDR3: CATSGVSRAGELFF. CDR3 in DNA: TGTGCCACCAGTGGTGTTTCGCGGGCCGGGGAGCTGTTTTTT.